The clone carrying this T cell receptor beta chain was seen a handful of times. Researchers took RNA transcripts and amplified TCR beta CDR3 regions from them. The first-round RT-PCR employed HTBI primers together with the Qiagen OneStep RT-PCR kit. A multiplex PCR was then performed as the second round. TCRdb re-called the multiplex PCR reads with MiXCR, one entry per CDR3 protein. The profile shows about 620,000 distinct CDR3 sequences, 20% to 25% of them singletons. The data were taken from a study of Graves' ophthalmopathy and Graves' hyperthyroidism. The CDR3 runs to 15 residues. The J segment lost 3 bases and the V segment lost 1 base, leaving 6 bases of the junction unmatched. Per germline, CDR1 SGHRS and CDR2 YFSETQ.

The V gene is TRBV5-1, the J gene TRBJ2-7, with 8 bases identical to TRBD1. Sequenced: peripheral blood. The sequence came from a woman aged 18-29 years with stable Graves' hyperthyroidism. Some clones in this sample may be carry-over from other donors' samples. The CDR3 loop reads CASSLRTGTIYEQYF. In DNA, the CDR3 is TGCGCCAGCAGCTTGCGGACAGGGACCATCTACGAGCAGTACTTC.